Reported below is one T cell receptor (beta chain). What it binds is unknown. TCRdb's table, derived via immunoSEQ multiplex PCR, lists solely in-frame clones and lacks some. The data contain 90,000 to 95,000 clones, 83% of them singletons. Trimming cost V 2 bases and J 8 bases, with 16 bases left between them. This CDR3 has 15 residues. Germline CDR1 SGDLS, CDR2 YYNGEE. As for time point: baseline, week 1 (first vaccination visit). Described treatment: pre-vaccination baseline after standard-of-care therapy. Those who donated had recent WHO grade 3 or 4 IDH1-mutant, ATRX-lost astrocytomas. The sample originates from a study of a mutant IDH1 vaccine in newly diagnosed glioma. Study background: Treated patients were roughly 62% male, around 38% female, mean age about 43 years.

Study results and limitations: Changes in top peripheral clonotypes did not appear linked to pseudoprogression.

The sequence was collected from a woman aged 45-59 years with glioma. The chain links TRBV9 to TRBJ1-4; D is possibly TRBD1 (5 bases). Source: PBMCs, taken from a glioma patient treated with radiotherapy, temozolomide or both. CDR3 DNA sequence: TGTGCCAGCAGCGTCGGGGGAAACGCGGAAGAAAAACTGTTTTTT. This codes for CASSVGGNAEEKLFF. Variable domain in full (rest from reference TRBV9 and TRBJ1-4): DSGVTQTPKHLITATGQRVTLRCSPRSGDLSVYWYQQSLDQGLQFLIQYYNGEERAKGNILERFSAQQFPDLHSELNLSSLELGDSALYFCASSVGGNAEEKLFFGSGTQLSVL.